This is a list of T cell receptor beta chains from one sample in a study of PD-1 blockade in mismatch repair-deficient tumors. Libraries were prepared by immunoSEQ multiplex PCR; TCRdb keeps only in-frame clonotypes and omits some of them. The repertoire holds around 100,000 clones, with 60% to 85% as singletons. Sample: peripheral blood, taken 60 weeks after starting pembrolizumab. The receptors come from an adult with mismatch repair-deficient cancer. Both conserved end residues are part of each CDR3. The order of the fields is CDR3 protein, CDR3 DNA, V gene, D gene, clone size, J gene. A D gene is named only where the DNA matches it firmly. Part of the rows lack a size; the others show once, few, many or a class for expanded clones.

CDR3: CASSYGGRDEQYF
DNA: TGTGCCAGCAGTTATGGGGGGAGGGACGAGCAGTACTTC
V: TRBV6-6
D: TRBD2
size: NA
J: TRBJ2-7

CDR3: CASSPLGQGEQYF
DNA: TGTGCCAGCAGTCCCCTCGGGCAGGGGGAGCAGTACTTC
V: TRBV6-6
D: NA
size: NA
J: TRBJ2-7

CDR3: CASSVTVITDTQYF
DNA: TGCGCCAGCAGCGTAACAGTCATCACAGATACGCAGTATTTT
V: TRBV5-1
D: NA
size: few
J: TRBJ2-3

CDR3: CASSLVNLYGYTF
DNA: TGTGCCAGCAGCTTAGTTAATCTCTATGGCTACACCTTC
V: TRBV7-2
D: NA
size: NA
J: TRBJ1-2

CDR3: CASSVSQGQGGETQYF
DNA: TGTGCCAGCAGCGTAAGCCAAGGACAGGGTGGAGAGACCCAGTACTTC
V: TRBV11-3
D: TRBD1
size: NA
J: TRBJ2-5

CDR3: CASSLGREGLGAYNEQFF
DNA: TGTGCCAGCAGCTTGGGTCGGGAGGGCCTAGGTGCCTACAATGAGCAGTTCTTC
V: TRBV13
D: TRBD2
size: NA
J: TRBJ2-1

CDR3: CASSLDGRTNPTYNEQFF
DNA: TGTGCCAGCAGCTTAGACGGGAGGACGAACCCCACCTACAATGAGCAGTTCTTC
V: TRBV7-8
D: TRBD2
size: NA
J: TRBJ2-1

CDR3: CASSPNPPSGVNTGELFF
DNA: TGTGCTAGCAGCCCCAACCCTCCTAGCGGGGTCAACACCGGGGAGCTGTTTTTT
V: TRBV7-7
D: TRBD2
size: NA
J: TRBJ2-2

CDR3: CASSWEGSSYNEQFF
DNA: TGTGCCAGCAGCTGGGAGGGAAGCTCCTACAATGAGCAGTTCTTC
V: TRBV5-4
D: TRBD2
size: NA
J: TRBJ2-1

CDR3: CASSLRADTDTQYF
DNA: TGTGCCAGCAGCTTACGGGCAGACACAGATACGCAGTATTTT
V: TRBV11-1
D: NA
size: once
J: TRBJ2-3

CDR3: CASSLGSTGVKNIQYF
DNA: TGCGCCAGCAGCTTAGGCAGTACAGGGGTAAAAAACATTCAGTACTTC
V: TRBV5-1
D: TRBD1
size: NA
J: TRBJ2-4

CDR3: CASSQASGPGVEQYF
DNA: TGCGCCAGCAGCCAAGCATCAGGGCCAGGAGTCGAGCAGTACTTC
V: TRBV4-1
D: NA
size: NA
J: TRBJ2-7

CDR3: CASSPNRADTQYF
DNA: TGTGCTAGCAGTCCCAACCGGGCAGATACGCAGTATTTT
V: TRBV7-7
D: NA
size: NA
J: TRBJ2-3

CDR3: CASSFAGRTGELFF
DNA: TGTGCCAGCAGCTTTGCAGGGCGAACCGGGGAGCTGTTTTTT
V: TRBV5-4
D: NA
size: NA
J: TRBJ2-2

CDR3: CASSLAKTILQETQYF
DNA: TGTGCCAGCAGCTTAGCTAAAACCATTCTCCAAGAGACCCAGTACTTC
V: TRBV7-2
D: NA
size: once
J: TRBJ2-5

CDR3: CSAIKNTEAFF
DNA: TGCAGTGCTATCAAGAACACTGAAGCTTTCTTT
V: TRBV20-1
D: NA
size: NA
J: TRBJ1-1

CDR3: CASRPTSGNPYEQYF
DNA: TGCGCCAGCAGGCCGACTAGCGGGAATCCCTACGAGCAGTACTTC
V: TRBV5-1
D: TRBD2
size: NA
J: TRBJ2-7

CDR3: CASSLDFVESYNEQFF
DNA: TGTGCCAGCAGCTTGGATTTCGTGGAATCCTACAATGAGCAGTTCTTC
V: TRBV5-4
D: NA
size: NA
J: TRBJ2-1

CDR3: CASTPGQANYGYTF
DNA: TGCGCCAGCACTCCTGGACAGGCAAACTATGGCTACACCTTC
V: TRBV5-1
D: TRBD1
size: NA
J: TRBJ1-2

CDR3: CAISGARTYGYTF
DNA: TGTGCCATCAGTGGTGCACGGACCTATGGCTACACCTTC
V: TRBV10-3
D: NA
size: NA
J: TRBJ1-2

CDR3: CASTPRGGAEEKLFF
DNA: TGCGCCAGCACCCCAAGGGGGGGGGCGGAAGAAAAACTGTTTTTT
V: TRBV5-1
D: NA
size: NA
J: TRBJ1-4

CDR3: CASSQSQGAGGYTF
DNA: TGTGCCAGCAGCCAGTCACAGGGGGCAGGCGGCTACACCTTC
V: TRBV7-3
D: TRBD1
size: NA
J: TRBJ1-2

CDR3: CACQTGSRNYGYTF
DNA: TGTGCCTGCCAGACAGGGTCCCGTAACTATGGCTACACCTTC
V: TRBV6-5
D: TRBD1
size: NA
J: TRBJ1-2

CDR3: CASSRTGAVGTEAFF
DNA: TGTGCCAGCAGCAGGACAGGGGCGGTCGGCACTGAAGCTTTCTTT
V: TRBV6-1
D: TRBD1
size: NA
J: TRBJ1-1

CDR3: CASSYSKFGLYDGYTF
DNA: TGTGCCAGCAGTTACTCGAAATTCGGCCTATACGATGGCTACACCTTC
V: TRBV6-5
D: NA
size: NA
J: TRBJ1-2

CDR3: CASSPTGGAGNTIYF
DNA: TGTGCCAGCAGCCCCACCGGGGGAGCTGGAAACACCATATATTTT
V: TRBV9
D: NA
size: NA
J: TRBJ1-3

CDR3: CAARGYEQYF
DNA: TGCGCCGCGCGGGGGTACGAGCAGTACTTC
V: TRBV5-1
D: TRBD2
size: NA
J: TRBJ2-7

CDR3: CATSPWGVGQPQHF
DNA: TGTGCCACCTCACCGTGGGGCGTCGGTCAGCCCCAGCATTTT
V: TRBV6-1
D: NA
size: NA
J: TRBJ1-5

CDR3: CASSYSRGGNQPQHF
DNA: TGTGCCAGCAGTTACTCGAGAGGGGGCAATCAGCCCCAGCATTTT
V: TRBV6-5
D: NA
size: NA
J: TRBJ1-5

CDR3: CASKGLAYEQYF
DNA: TGTGCCAGCAAGGGACTAGCTTACGAGCAGTACTTC
V: TRBV2
D: TRBD2
size: NA
J: TRBJ2-7

CDR3: CASSVGSQGPSGNTIYF
DNA: TGTGCCAGCAGCGTAGGGTCCCAGGGGCCCTCTGGAAACACCATATATTTT
V: TRBV9
D: NA
size: NA
J: TRBJ1-3

CDR3: CASSLDHLAPGPYNEQFF
DNA: TGTGCCAGCAGCTTAGATCATCTCGCCCCGGGACCGTACAATGAGCAGTTCTTC
V: TRBV11-3
D: NA
size: NA
J: TRBJ2-1

CDR3: CASSLGLAPTYEQYF
DNA: TGTGCCAGCAGCCTCGGACTAGCGCCTACCTACGAGCAGTACTTC
V: TRBV9
D: TRBD2
size: NA
J: TRBJ2-7

CDR3: CASSQRTRLYEQYF
DNA: TGTGCCAGCAGTCAACGGACTAGGCTCTACGAGCAGTACTTC
V: TRBV6-5
D: TRBD2
size: few
J: TRBJ2-7

CDR3: CASSPDYSSYNEQFF
DNA: TGTGCCAGCAGCCCAGACTATAGCTCATACAATGAGCAGTTCTTC
V: TRBV7-2
D: NA
size: NA
J: TRBJ2-1

CDR3: CASSLPSGRGDNEQFF
DNA: TGCGCCAGCAGTCTACCTAGCGGGAGAGGGGACAATGAGCAGTTCTTC
V: TRBV10-1
D: TRBD2
size: NA
J: TRBJ2-1

CDR3: CASSSDPKAEQFF
DNA: TGTGCCAGCAGCTCGGACCCGAAGGCTGAGCAGTTCTTC
V: TRBV2
D: NA
size: few
J: TRBJ2-1

CDR3: CASSFPGGNEKLFF
DNA: TGTGCCAGCAGCTTTCCCGGGGGTAATGAAAAACTGTTTTTT
V: TRBV7-2
D: NA
size: NA
J: TRBJ1-4

CDR3: CASSPLTSSPQETQYF
DNA: TGTGCCAGCAGCCCCCTCACTAGCAGCCCCCAAGAGACCCAGTACTTC
V: TRBV4-2
D: NA
size: NA
J: TRBJ2-5

CDR3: CASSTRAGGLYNEQFF
DNA: TGTGCCAGCAGCACCCGAGCGGGAGGGCTTTACAATGAGCAGTTCTTC
V: TRBV13
D: TRBD2
size: NA
J: TRBJ2-1

CDR3: CASSYRTSGSRNEQFF
DNA: TGTGCCAGCAGTTACCGGACTAGCGGGAGCCGGAATGAGCAGTTCTTC
V: TRBV6-5
D: TRBD2
size: NA
J: TRBJ2-1

CDR3: CAWSHDSEAFF
DNA: TGTGCCTGGAGTCATGACAGTGAAGCTTTCTTT
V: TRBV30
D: NA
size: NA
J: TRBJ1-1